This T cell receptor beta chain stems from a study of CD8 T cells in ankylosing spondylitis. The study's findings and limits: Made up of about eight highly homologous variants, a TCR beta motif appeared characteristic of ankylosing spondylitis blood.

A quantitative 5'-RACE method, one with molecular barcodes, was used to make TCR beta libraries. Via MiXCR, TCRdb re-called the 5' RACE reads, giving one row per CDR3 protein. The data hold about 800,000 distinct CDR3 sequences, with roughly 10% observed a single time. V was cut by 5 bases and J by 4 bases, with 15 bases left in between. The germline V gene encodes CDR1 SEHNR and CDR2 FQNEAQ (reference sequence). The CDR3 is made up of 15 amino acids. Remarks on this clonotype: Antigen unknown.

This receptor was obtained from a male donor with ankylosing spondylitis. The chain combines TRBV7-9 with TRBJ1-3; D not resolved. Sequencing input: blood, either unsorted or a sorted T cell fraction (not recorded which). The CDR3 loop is CASSLDGGYGNTIYF. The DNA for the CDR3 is TGTGCCAGCAGCCTGGACGGAGGGTACGGAAACACCATATATTTT.